The 27 T cell receptor beta chains below all came from one sample that was sequenced in a study of Ad26.COV2.S vaccination and SARS-CoV-2 variants. Sequenced by immunoSEQ multiplex PCR; TCRdb stores in-frame clones only, minus some. This sample has 300,000 to 400,000 clones, with roughly 84% found just once. Treatment meaning: some 20 received Ad26.COV2.S at low or high dose, single or two shots; 5 received placebo; per-sample allocation not given. Vaccine and placebo recipients were sampled on day 63 after the first injection. The starting material was peripheral blood, obtained in a trial of Ad26.COV2.S vaccine versus placebo. The receptors derive from a person between 18 and 59 years old who received the Ad26.COV2.S COVID-19 vaccine or a placebo.

This clone occurred once. The chain joins TRBV20-1 to TRBJ1-2; D ambiguous. The germline V gene has CDR1 DFQATT and CDR2 SNEGSKA (reference sequence). Trimming shortened V by 3 bases and J by 3 bases, and 8 bases separated the two germline ends. The CDR3 loop spans 12 amino acids. CDR3 sequence reads: CSASNWDYGYTF. In nucleotides, the CDR3 is TGCAGTGCTAGTAACTGGGACTATGGCTACACCTTC.

In its sample, this clone was seen once. The chain links TRBV27 to TRBJ1-5, with D maybe TRBD1 (5 bases). CDR3 size: 15 residues. The V gene lost 2 bases and the J gene lost 2 bases, with 10 bases spanning the gap. Germline CDR1 reads MNHEY; CDR2 reads SMNVEV (reference sequence). The CDR3 region has the DNA TGTGCCAGCAGTTTACTGGGGGGGGGCAATCAGCCCCAGCATTTT. Protein: CASSLLGGGNQPQHF.

The chain uses TRBV3-1 (or the pseudogene TRBV3-2) and TRBJ2-7, with 7 bases matching TRBD1. The ends lost 2 bases at V and 0 bases at J; junction bases unmatched: 4. The germline V gene has CDR1 LGHDT and CDR2 YNNKEL (reference sequence). This CDR3 comprises 15 residues. The CDR3 loop reads CASSQSRDSSYEQYF. In nucleotides, the CDR3 is TGTGCCAGCAGCCAATCCCGGGACAGCTCCTACGAGCAGTACTTC.

CDR3: CASSPLGQTHTYEQYF. In DNA form, the CDR3 reads TGTGCCAGCTCACCCCTGGGACAGACTCACACCTACGAGCAGTACTTC. J is TRBJ2-7 and V is TRBV18; 7 bases map to TRBD1. V dropped 3 bases and J dropped 2; count of bases not matched to a gene: 10. This CDR3 has 16 amino acids. Germline V gene data show CDR1 as KGHSH and CDR2 as LQKENI.

The rearrangement links TRBV5-4 to TRBJ2-7; TRBD1 or TRBD2 may be the D gene (5 bases each). CDR1 is SGHNT, CDR2 YYREEE, per germline (reference sequence). The CDR3 covers 14 residues. V lost 4 bases to trimming and J lost 3 bases, with 14 bases between them. The CDR3 reads CASSDGATGYEQYF. The CDR3 coding sequence is TGTGCCAGCAGCGACGGGGCGACTGGCTACGAGCAGTACTTC.

This sequence joins TRBV27 and TRBJ1-1, with a possible D match to TRBD1 (6 bases). Trimming shortened V by 6 bases and J by 2 bases, and 16 bases separated the two germline ends. The germline V gene has CDR1 MNHEY and CDR2 SMNVEV (reference sequence). CDR3 length: 15 amino acids. The CDR3 DNA is TGTGCCAGCAGGAAGGTACAGGGCCGAAACACTGAAGCTTTCTTT. Translated, it gives CASRKVQGRNTEAFF.

A remark on this clone: The sample carries other DNA sequences with the same CDR3. V gene TRBV5-1 combines with J gene TRBJ2-1; 9 nucleotides match TRBD1. The CDR3 is 14 amino acids. Germline V lookup: CDR1 SGHRS, CDR2 YFSETQ. The V segment lost 2 bases and the J segment 6 bases; nucleotides outside the gene matches: 3. The CDR3 DNA is TGCGCCAGCAGCTTAGGGACAGGGAGCAATGAGCAGTTCTTC. Amino acid sequence: CASSLGTGSNEQFF. The full variable domain, completed using reference TRBV5-1 and TRBJ2-1, is KAGVTQTPRYLIKTRGQQVTLSCSPISGHRSVSWYQQTPGQGLQFLFEYFSETQRNKGNFPGRFSGRQFSNSRSEMNVSTLELGDSALYLCASSLGTGSNEQFFGPGTRLTVL.

The chain links TRBV7-8 to TRBJ1-1; 8 bases match TRBD1. The J segment lost 0 bases and the V segment lost 5 bases, leaving 8 bases of the junction unmatched. The CDR3 runs to 16 residues. Germline CDR1 SGHVS, CDR2 FQNEAQ. CDR3 loop: CASSQGAGGVNTEAFF. CDR3 sequence (DNA): TGTGCCAGCAGCCAGGGGGCAGGGGGAGTGAACACTGAAGCTTTCTTT.

V is TRBV7-3 and J is TRBJ1-5; D gene uncertain. The CDR3 runs 18 residues. V was shortened by 2 bases and J by 1 base, with 18 bases between the two germline ends. CDR1 and CDR2 from the germline V gene are SGHTA and FQGTGA. The CDR3 sequence: CASSLGAPLQNSNQPQHF. The CDR3 bases are TGTGCCAGCAGCTTAGGCGCTCCGCTACAGAACAGCAATCAGCCCCAGCATTTT.

This clone appeared a few times. A read error may account for a junction end that differs from germline. V is TRBV7-9 and J is TRBJ2-7; TRBD1 matches at 7 bases. This CDR3 is built from 12 residues. Per germline, CDR1 SEHNR and CDR2 FQNEAQ (reference sequence). CDR3 DNA: TGTGCCAGCAGCGCAAAGACCGGGACAGTTCATTTC. This sequence encodes CASSAKTGTVHF.

The CDR3 DNA reads TGTGCCAGCAGCAAAGACAGGGTTCCTCAGCCCCAGCATTTT. Translation: CASSKDRVPQPQHF. The chain joins TRBV7-8 to TRBJ1-5; 7 nucleotides line up with TRBD1. Germline assignment: CDR1 SGHVS and CDR2 FQNEAQ. This CDR3 has 14 residues. The J segment lost 6 bases and the V segment lost 5 bases, leaving 7 bases of the junction unmatched. The variable domain in full, with the rest retrieved from reference TRBV7-8 and TRBJ1-5, is GAGVSQSPRYKVAKRGQDVALRCDPISGHVSLFWYQQALGQGPEFLTYFQNEAQLDKSGLPSDRFFAERPEGSVSTLKIQRTQQEDSAVYLCASSKDRVPQPQHFGDGTRLSIL.

The chain recombines TRBV9 with TRBJ1-4; TRBD1 matches 8 bases. The junction had 4 bases not matched to a gene; V was cut back by 3 bases and J by 6 bases. This CDR3 contains 14 residues. Germline V gene data show CDR1 as SGDLS and CDR2 as YYNGEE. The DNA of the CDR3 is TGTGCCAGCAGCGCCACAGGGGGACATGAAAAACTGTTTTTT. Amino acids: CASSATGGHEKLFF.

The chain links TRBV2 to TRBJ2-6; TRBD1 aligns across 10 bases. CDR3 length: 17 amino acids. Germline CDR1 is SNHLY and CDR2 is FYNNEI. The ends lost 2 bases at V and 2 bases at J; junction bases unmatched: 3. The CDR3 coding sequence is TGTGCCAGCAGTGAATTGGGACAGGGGCCTGGGGCCAACGTCCTGACTTTC. Translated, it gives CASSELGQGPGANVLTF.

The CDR3 loop is CASSFRAGDYEQYF. CDR3 coding DNA: TGTGCCAGCAGCTTTAGAGCGGGAGACTACGAGCAGTACTTC. The gene calls are TRBV5-6 and TRBJ2-7, with 8 positions matching TRBD2. The CDR3 covers 14 residues. With V trimmed by 2 bases and J by 3 bases, 4 bases remained unmatched. The V gene's germline CDR1 is SGHDT and CDR2 YYEEEE.

The chain joins TRBV19 to TRBJ1-4; possible D gene TRBD1, 5 bases. V gave up 1 base and J gave up 7 bases, with 10 bases separating them. This CDR3 comprises 14 residues. The germline gives CDR1 LNHDA, CDR2 SQIVND (reference sequence). CDR3 region: CASSIGRGSEKLFF. The CDR3 DNA reads as TGTGCCAGTAGTATAGGGAGGGGCAGTGAAAAACTGTTTTTT.

This sequence joins TRBV5-5 and TRBJ2-1; 7 bases line up with TRBD2. CDR3 size: 15 residues. In germline, CDR1 is SGHKS, CDR2 YYEKEE (reference sequence). V shed 4 bases and J 7 bases; nucleotides not matched to a gene: 11. This chain's CDR3 is CASSPDGGRLNEQFF. The CDR3 DNA is TGTGCCAGCAGCCCAGACGGGGGGAGGTTGAATGAGCAGTTCTTC. The variable domain in full, completed from reference TRBV5-5 and TRBJ2-1, reads DAGVTQSPTHLIKTRGQQVTLRCSPISGHKSVSWYQQVLGQGPQFIFQYYEKEERGRGNFPDRFSARQFPNYSSELNVNALLLGDSALYLCASSPDGGRLNEQFFGPGTRLTVL.

In this sample, this clone turned up a few times. This chain joins TRBV6-1 and TRBJ1-2, with 8 bases fitting TRBD1. CDR3 length equals 15 residues. From germline, CDR1 is MNHNS and CDR2 SASEGT. Trimming at V came to 1 base and at J to 8 bases, leaving 9 bases not matched to a gene. The CDR3 coding sequence is TGTGCCAGCAGTGAAGGGACAGGGCCCGGAGGGGGCTACACCTTC. Translation: CASSEGTGPGGGYTF.

The chain uses TRBV11-2 and TRBJ2-7; D might be TRBD1 (5 bases). The CDR3 contains 15 residues. V was cut by 0 bases and J by 4 bases, with 13 bases left in between. CDR1 and CDR2 from the germline V gene are SGHAT and FQNNGV. The CDR3 loop reads CASSLDLGHFYEQYF. CDR3 bases: TGTGCCAGCAGCTTAGATTTAGGACACTTTTACGAGCAGTACTTC.

This clone appeared a single time. The rearrangement links TRBV5-1 to TRBJ1-1; D call uncertain. Germline V lookup: CDR1 SGHRS, CDR2 YFSETQ. V was shortened by 3 bases and J by 2 bases, with 8 bases between the two germline ends. This CDR3 is built from 13 residues. The CDR3 DNA sequence: TGCGCCAGCAGCTGGGCGTTAAACACTGAAGCTTTCTTT. As protein: CASSWALNTEAFF.

The chain combines TRBV5-1 with TRBJ2-7, with D possibly being TRBD2 (5 bases). V lost 2 bases to trimming and J lost 0 bases, with 9 bases between them. CDR1 and CDR2 from the germline V gene are SGHRS and YFSETQ. This CDR3 comprises 14 residues. This CDR3 is CASSFRESSYEQYF. The CDR3 DNA follows: TGCGCCAGCAGCTTCCGGGAAAGCTCCTACGAGCAGTACTTC. The full variable domain, completed using reference TRBV5-1 and TRBJ2-7, is KAGVTQTPRYLIKTRGQQVTLSCSPISGHRSVSWYQQTPGQGLQFLFEYFSETQRNKGNFPGRFSGRQFSNSRSEMNVSTLELGDSALYLCASSFRESSYEQYFGPGTRLTVT.

The genes are TRBV7-8 and TRBJ2-3; TRBD2 aligns across 11 bases. The CDR3 is 16 amino acids. The germline gives CDR1 SGHVS, CDR2 FQNEAQ. The ends lost 1 base at V and 2 bases at J; junction bases unmatched: 2. Here the CDR3 DNA reads TGTGCCAGCAGCTTAGTTAGCGGGGGGGACACAGATACGCAGTATTTT. Its translation: CASSLVSGGDTDTQYF.

The CDR3 reads CASSSGGGVDEQFF. CDR3 nucleotides: TGTGCCAGCAGTTCCGGGGGGGGAGTGGATGAGCAGTTCTTC. The chain employs TRBV27 and TRBJ2-1; TRBD2 matches 8 bases. The CDR3 is made up of 14 amino acids. Looked up from germline, CDR1 is MNHEY and CDR2 is SMNVEV (reference sequence). J was trimmed by 8 bases and V by 4 bases; bases with no gene match: 7.

The V call is TRBV27, the J call TRBJ1-5; no clear D. Germline loops: CDR1 MNHEY, CDR2 SMNVEV (reference sequence). The ends were cut back, 1 base at V and 0 bases at J, with 7 bases in the middle. This CDR3 is 15 amino acids long. The chain's CDR3 is CASSLLGVSNQPQHF. The CDR3 DNA is TGTGCCAGCAGTTTATTAGGAGTTAGCAATCAGCCCCAGCATTTT.

The chain joins TRBV10-2 to TRBJ2-2; possible D gene TRBD1, 5 bases. The CDR3 extends over 15 amino acids. V was shortened by 2 bases and J by 1 base, with 8 bases between the two germline ends. Germline values: CDR1 WSHSY, CDR2 SAAADI. The CDR3 DNA is TGCGCCAGCAGTGAGGGGGCAGGGAACACCGGGGAGCTGTTTTTT. This codes for CASSEGAGNTGELFF.

A single count supports this clone. The rearrangement links TRBV7-2 to TRBJ1-1, with TRBD1 as a possible D gene (5 bases). The CDR3 is made up of 15 amino acids. Between the trimmed V and J ends, which lost 5 bases and 0 bases, there was a span of 13 bases. CDR1 is SGHTA and CDR2 is FQGNSA in the germline V gene. Written as DNA, the CDR3 is TGTGCCAGCAGCCTATGGGACCGGATGAACACTGAAGCTTTCTTT. It codes for CASSLWDRMNTEAFF.

The chain is built from TRBV5-8 and TRBJ1-5; unclear D gene. CDR3 length: 14 amino acids. Germline CDR1 SGHTS, CDR2 YDEGEE. Deletions cut 2 bases from V and 2 bases from J, with 8 bases between. CDR3 coding DNA: TGTGCCAGCAGCTTTTCGCGTGGCAATCAGCCCCAGCATTTT. It yields the protein CASSFSRGNQPQHF.

This sequence joins TRBV4-3 and TRBJ2-7; weak D call: TRBD2 (7 bases). CDR3 length: 17 residues. Trimming left V 0 bases short and J 1 base short, with 16 bases between. Germline V gene lookup returns CDR1 LGHNA and CDR2 YSLEER. The CDR3 DNA is TGCGCCAGCAGCCAAGATGGGGGGGGGCACAGGTCCTACGAGCAGTACTTC. This encodes CASSQDGGGHRSYEQYF.